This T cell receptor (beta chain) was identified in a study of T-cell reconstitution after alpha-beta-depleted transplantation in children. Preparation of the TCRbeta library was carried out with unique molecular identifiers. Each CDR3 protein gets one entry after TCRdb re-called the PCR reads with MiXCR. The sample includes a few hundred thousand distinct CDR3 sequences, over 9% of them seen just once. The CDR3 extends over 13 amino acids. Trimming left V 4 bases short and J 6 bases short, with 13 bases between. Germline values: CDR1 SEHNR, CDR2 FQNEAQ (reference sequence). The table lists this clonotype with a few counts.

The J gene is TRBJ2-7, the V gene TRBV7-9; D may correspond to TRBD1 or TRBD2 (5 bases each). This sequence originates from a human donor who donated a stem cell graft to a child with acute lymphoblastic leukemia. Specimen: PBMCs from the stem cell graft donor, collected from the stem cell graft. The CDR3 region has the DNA TGTGCCAGCAGCTCGGGGCCCTCGGGCGAGCAGTACTTC. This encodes CASSSGPSGEQYF.